This T cell receptor beta chain emerged from a study of OX40 agonist ivuxolimab in advanced cancers. At the level of the study: At 0.01 to 10 mg/kg, ivuxolimab was administered intravenously to patients every 2 weeks.

Sampled blood was obtained at baseline, cycle 4 day 1, and cycle 7 day 1. The assay was immunoSEQ multiplex PCR, and TCRdb's table has in-frame clones only and misses some. Of around 73,000 clones listed, 85% to 90% are singletons. This sample comprised CD4+ or CD8+ T cells sorted from blood, obtained in a trial of the OX40 agonist ivuxolimab. The source is an adult with an advanced solid tumor such as melanoma, head and neck, liver or kidney cancer.

The chain's CDR3 is CASSPWTGGYEQYF. CDR3 bases: TGTGCCAGTAGTCCTTGGACAGGGGGCTACGAGCAGTACTTC. J is TRBJ2-7 and V is TRBV19; 10 nucleotides agree with TRBD1. Germline V CDR1 and CDR2: LNHDA, SQIVND (reference sequence). The trim removed 5 bases at V and 3 bases at J, leaving 4 bases unmatched. The CDR3 loop spans 14 amino acids.